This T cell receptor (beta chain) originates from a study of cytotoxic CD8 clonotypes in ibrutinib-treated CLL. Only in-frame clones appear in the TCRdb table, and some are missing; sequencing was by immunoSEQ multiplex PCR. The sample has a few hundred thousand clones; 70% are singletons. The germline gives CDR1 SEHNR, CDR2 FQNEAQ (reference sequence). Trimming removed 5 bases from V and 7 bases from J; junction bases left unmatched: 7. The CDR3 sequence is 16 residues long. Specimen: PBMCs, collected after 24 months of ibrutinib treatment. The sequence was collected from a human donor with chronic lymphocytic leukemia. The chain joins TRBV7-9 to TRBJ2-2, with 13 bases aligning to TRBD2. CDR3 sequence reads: CASSQRLAGGIGELFF. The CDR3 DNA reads TGTGCCAGCAGCCAGCGACTAGCGGGAGGAATCGGGGAGCTGTTTTTT.